This TCR beta chain comes out of a study of T cell responses to AZD1222 COVID-19 vaccine (dated by TCRdb to 2020 to 2022). Regarding the research as a whole: Because spike-specific TCR depth and breadth did not differ between the two schedules, AZD1222 recipients who got a second dose at roughly 4 weeks were pooled with those who got a second dose at roughly 12 weeks. TCR sequencing covered over 230 trial participants: around 210 given two doses of AZD1222 and 26 given two doses of MenACWY control vaccine. Enrollment into the trials was organized by age into subgroups of 18-55, 56-69 and 70-plus years, and those subgroups contained about 150, 27 and 61 TCR-sequenced participants, respectively.

A note on this clone: Its antigen specificity is not known. Per-base qualities were not stored, and no clone one base away is much larger.

Overall results and qualifications from the work: Because no day 14 peak-response samples were available, the repertoires could be characterized only after the peak T cell response. After two AZD1222 doses, spike-specific TCR breadth and depth were significantly higher than at day 0 and than in MenACWY recipients. Epitopes outside the regions mutated in the B.1.351 and B.1.1.7 variants were reportedly recognized by nearly half of the unique spike-specific TCRs. In the small 56-69-year group, the increase in depth fell short of significance, most likely because of low power. Most participants were white British and females outnumbered males, and the authors suggested that clonal diversity may have been underestimated. Conclusions about previously exposed vaccinees were limited because only 6 or 7 AZD1222 recipients were SARS-CoV-2 seropositive at baseline. CD4 TCRs associated with the vaccine covered the entire spike protein, and the dominant responses were in regions 160-218 and 743-854.

The CDR3 regions of human TCRbeta chains were subjected to immunosequencing. The authors' pipeline ran thus. TCRs in the repertoires were compared against a reference library of SARS-CoV-2-specific TCRs that had been generated with the MIRA antigen-specificity platform. Breadth meant the fraction of unique TCRs that were SARS-CoV-2-associated, whereas depth meant the fraction of total T cells that were SARS-CoV-2-associated. Using the MIRA data, each spike-specific TCR was mapped to the spike region that the TCR reacts to and placed in a CD4 or CD8 class. Log10-transformed breadth and depth values were compared by one-way ANOVA with Sidak's multiple comparisons tests. TCRdb took this table from immuneACCESS and kept in-frame rearrangements with V and J called. Such tables lack part of the clones; where checked against another copy, unresolved V genes explain under half of the gap, and the rest is unexplained. V, J and clone size are those of that table, while D and trimming were read from the DNA. Present in this sample are around 100,000 clones, roughly 91% of which were seen just once. Around 45% of the sample belongs to the ten largest clones.

The time point label corresponds to: baseline before first vaccination. Vaccinee samples were obtained from the UK trials COV001 and COV002, which included a single-blind randomized controlled phase 2/3 trial of AZD1222 (ChAdOx1 nCoV-19) in healthy adults. For TCRbeta chain sequencing, PBMC samples were collected from trial participants at day 0 and at day 28 after the second dose. The CDR3 spans 13 residues, from the cysteine through the phenylalanine. The retained sequence is limited to the CDR3, 39 bases, with the frame set at the first base. CDR1 and CDR2 are read off the germline V gene as MGHDK and SYGVNS. Between the V and J ends, shortened by 3 bases and 4 bases respectively, the junction contains 9 bases.

The chain is encoded by TRBV25-1 joined to TRBJ2-5; no confident D gene assignment can be made. This specimen was peripheral blood, taken on day 0 of AZD1222 vaccination. This TCR came from an adult in good health. CDR3 reads: CASSDPAPETQYF. The DNA sequence is given as TGTGCCAGCAGTGATCCAGCCCCAGAGACCCAGTACTTC.